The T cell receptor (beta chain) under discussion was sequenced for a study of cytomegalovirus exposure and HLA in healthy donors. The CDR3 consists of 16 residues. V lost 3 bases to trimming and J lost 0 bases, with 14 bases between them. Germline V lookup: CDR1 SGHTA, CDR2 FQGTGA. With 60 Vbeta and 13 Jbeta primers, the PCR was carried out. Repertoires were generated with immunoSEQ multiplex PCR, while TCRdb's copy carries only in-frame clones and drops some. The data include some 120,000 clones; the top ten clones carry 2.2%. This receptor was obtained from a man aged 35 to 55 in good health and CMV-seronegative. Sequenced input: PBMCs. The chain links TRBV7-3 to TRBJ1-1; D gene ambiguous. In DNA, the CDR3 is TGTGCCAGCAGCTTTGGAGGATCGAGGTTGAACACTGAAGCTTTCTTT. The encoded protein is CASSFGGSRLNTEAFF. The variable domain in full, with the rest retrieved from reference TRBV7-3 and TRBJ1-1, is GAGVSQTPSNKVTEKGKYVELRCDPISGHTALYWYRQSLGQGPEFLIYFQGTGAADDSGLPNDRFFAVRPEGSVSTLKIQRTERGDSAVYLCASSFGGSRLNTEAFFGQGTRLTVV.